A selection of T cell receptor beta chains follows, all from one sample in a study of T cells in Graves' hyperthyroidism and ophthalmopathy. A single record per CDR3 protein comes from TCRdb applying MiXCR to the multiplex PCR reads. This table has 490,000 or so distinct CDR3 sequences, approximately 48% appearing once. What was sequenced was peripheral blood or thyroid tissue (not recorded which). Every receptor here comes from an adult woman with Graves' disease, either hyperthyroidism or ophthalmopathy (not recorded which). Each CDR3 is given without its conserved first and last residue. Fields, in order: V gene, clone size, D gene, CDR3 protein. A D gene is named only where the DNA matches it firmly. Where a row states a size, it is once, few, many or the class of an expanded clone; other rows omit it.

V gene: TRBV19; clone size: few; D gene: -; CDR3 protein: ASSMVKTGGYT
V gene: TRBV5-1; clone size: few; D gene: -; CDR3 protein: ASSSGRSFYEQY
V gene: TRBV6-5; clone size: -; D gene: -; CDR3 protein: ASRRTVLSYERY
V gene: TRBV7-6; clone size: many; D gene: TRBD2; CDR3 protein: ASSLGPSGVYEQY
V gene: TRBV20-1; clone size: many; D gene: TRBD1; CDR3 protein: SAPGGGSTGELF
V gene: TRBV9; clone size: -; D gene: -; CDR3 protein: ASSVGSRSTDTQY
V gene: TRBV6-5; clone size: -; D gene: -; CDR3 protein: ASSTGGRMSFS
V gene: TRBV20-1; clone size: many; D gene: -; CDR3 protein: SASSGTRNTIY
V gene: TRBV7-9; clone size: -; D gene: -; CDR3 protein: ASSGKGSGQQPQH
V gene: TRBV7-2; clone size: -; D gene: -; CDR3 protein: ASSSPKTGPGELF
V gene: TRBV19; clone size: many; D gene: -; CDR3 protein: ASKDSSSGEKLF
V gene: TRBV20-1; clone size: -; D gene: -; CDR3 protein: SASLRGRKYEQY
V gene: TRBV7-3; clone size: many; D gene: -; CDR3 protein: ASSSHSNTGELF
V gene: TRBV7-2; clone size: few; D gene: -; CDR3 protein: ASSLGQPAWGGNAIY
V gene: TRBV6-5; clone size: -; D gene: -; CDR3 protein: AISTREQY
V gene: TRBV20-1; clone size: many; D gene: -; CDR3 protein: SATGRQETQY
V gene: TRBV20-1; clone size: -; D gene: -; CDR3 protein: SAAERDSNQPQH
V gene: TRBV29-1; clone size: -; D gene: TRBD1; CDR3 protein: SVWGQGFNEQY
V gene: TRBV29-1; clone size: -; D gene: TRBD1; CDR3 protein: SVETGPAEQY
V gene: TRBV7-2; clone size: -; D gene: -; CDR3 protein: ASSLKENQPQH
V gene: TRBV5-1; clone size: -; D gene: -; CDR3 protein: ASSLRGRHNTEAF
V gene: TRBV12-3/TRBV12-4; clone size: many; D gene: -; CDR3 protein: ASSSHRVGEKLF
V gene: TRBV12-5; clone size: -; D gene: -; CDR3 protein: ASGLSSSGANYEQY
V gene: TRBV2; clone size: -; D gene: -; CDR3 protein: ASFRTAANTEAF
V gene: TRBV7-2; clone size: many; D gene: -; CDR3 protein: ASSLFGGTYTSQETQY
V gene: TRBV4-1; clone size: many; D gene: -; CDR3 protein: ASSPLEANYGYT
V gene: TRBV9; clone size: -; D gene: -; CDR3 protein: ASSVDGTYNEQF
V gene: TRBV7-9; clone size: few; D gene: -; CDR3 protein: ASSHRDTQETQY
V gene: TRBV7-2; clone size: -; D gene: -; CDR3 protein: ASSRERLSYEQY
V gene: TRBV7-2; clone size: few; D gene: -; CDR3 protein: ASSLDLGGGTGELF